Listed here are 23 T cell receptor beta chains from one sample, sequenced in a study of response to subunit inactivated influenza vaccine. TCRdb passed the RT-PCR reads through MiXCR, listing each CDR3 protein once. The sample has about 570,000 distinct CDR3 sequences, approximately 11% seen once. Separately, the same data were catalogued under a study of T cells expressing NK-cell markers. From that paper: Beta-chain TCR cDNA was generated via 5'RACE template switching with UMIs.

The starting material was PBMCs from blood, obtained on the day of vaccination. The receptors shown here come from a man in his fifties or sixties who received an inactivated influenza vaccine.

This clonotype was detected only a few times. This rearrangement joins TRBV4-2 to TRBJ2-1; 11 bases fit TRBD2. CDR3 length equals 15 residues. Germline V gene data show CDR1 as LGHNA and CDR2 as YNFKEQ. The junction had 6 bases not matched to a gene; V was cut back by 1 base and J by 10 bases. The CDR3: CASSQGSGGAWEQFF. The DNA for the CDR3 is TGTGCCAGCAGCCAAGGTAGCGGGGGGGCCTGGGAGCAGTTCTTC.

The chain uses TRBV25-1 and TRBJ2-5, with 9 bases that match TRBD1. Germline V gene lookup returns CDR1 MGHDK and CDR2 SYGVNS. The V gene end was trimmed by 5 bases and the J gene end by 6 bases; junction bases not matched to a gene: 25. This CDR3 spans 20 amino acids. CDR3 loop: CASSPLRTGTGNRGWKTQYF. Written as DNA, the CDR3 is TGTGCCAGCAGTCCGTTAAGGACCGGGACAGGGAATCGGGGTTGGAAGACCCAGTACTTC.

The rearrangement joins TRBV27 to TRBJ1-2; D unresolved. V dropped 3 bases and J dropped 8 bases, with 16 bases sitting between them. This CDR3 is 14 amino acids long. The germline V gene has CDR1 MNHEY and CDR2 SMNVEV (reference sequence). The DNA of the CDR3 is TGTGCCAGCAGTTTGGAGGGAACCTATGGCGGCTACACCTTC. Encoded protein: CASSLEGTYGGYTF.

This clonotype was seen more than once but under ten times. The rearrangement uses TRBV27 and TRBJ2-3, with 9 nucleotides matching TRBD2. The V gene end was trimmed by 9 bases and the J gene end by 3 bases; junction bases not matched to a gene: 7. The germline V gene has CDR1 MNHEY and CDR2 SMNVEV (reference sequence). This CDR3 has 14 amino acids. CDR3 coding DNA: TGTGCCAGTGGACTAGCGTCGAGGACAGATACGCAGTATTTT. Amino acids: CASGLASRTDTQYF.

In its sample, this clonotype was seen a few times. The J gene is TRBJ2-3, the V gene TRBV10-3; weak D call: TRBD1 (5 bases). The CDR3 is 15 residues long. Trimming cost V 8 bases and J 4 bases, with 19 bases left between them. From germline, CDR1 is ENHRY and CDR2 SYGVKD. CDR3 in DNA: TGTGCCATCGGGGCCCTGGCAGGGTCCTCAGATACGCAGTATTTT. Translated: CAIGALAGSSDTQYF.

The gene calls are TRBV12-3 or TRBV12-4 and TRBJ2-3; D ambiguous. Trimming removed 5 bases from V and 9 bases from J, with 9 bases in between. The CDR3 is 11 amino acids. The CDR3: CASSPRYTQYF. CDR3 coding DNA: TGTGCCAGCAGTCCCCGCTACACGCAGTATTTT.

This clonotype was found a few times. V and J are TRBV20-1 and TRBJ2-3; 7 nucleotides align to TRBD2. Germline lookup yields CDR1 DFQATT and CDR2 SNEGSKA (reference sequence). This CDR3 spans 16 amino acids. V shed 1 base, J shed 4 bases, and the junction held 11 bases outside the gene matches. DNA for the CDR3: TGCAGTGCTAGAGTACTAGCGCCTATAAGTGCAGATACGCAGTATTTT. Its protein product is CSARVLAPISADTQYF.

The gene calls are TRBV6-2 or TRBV6-3 and TRBJ2-5; 7 bases align to TRBD2. Germline CDR1 MNHEY, CDR2 SVGEGT. V was pared by 0 bases and J by 9 bases, with 7 bases of the junction left unmatched. The length of the CDR3 is 14 residues. CDR3 in DNA: TGTGCCAGCAGTTACTCGGTTCCGGCGGGGGCCCAGTACTTC. It yields the protein CASSYSVPAGAQYF.

There are a few counts of this clonotype. V is TRBV13 and J is TRBJ1-1; TRBD1 might be the D (6 bases). This CDR3 region has 11 residues. Germline CDR1 PRHDT, CDR2 FYEKMQ (reference sequence). The V end lost 6 bases, the J end lost 10 bases, and 12 bases lay between the germline ends. The CDR3 loop reads CASSEGHGAFF. For the CDR3, the DNA is TGTGCCAGCAGTGAGGGACATGGAGCTTTCTTT.

The CDR3 coding sequence is TGTGCCAGCAGTGCCTATAGACGAGAGACCCAGTACTTC. Translating it yields CASSAYRRETQYF. The chain employs TRBV12-3 or TRBV12-4 and TRBJ2-5; D is uncertain. The CDR3 sequence is 13 residues long. V was shortened by 5 bases and J by 4 bases, with 11 bases between the two germline ends.

A few counts support this clonotype. This chain connects TRBV7-9 to TRBJ2-3; D may be TRBD1 (6 bases). Germline loops: CDR1 SEHNR, CDR2 FQNEAQ (reference sequence). CDR3 length: 15 amino acids. V was clipped by 2 bases and J by 2 bases, with 11 bases between them. The CDR3 sequence: CASSLSTGDTDTQYF. Here the CDR3 DNA reads TGTGCCAGCAGCTTATCGACAGGAGACACAGATACGCAGTATTTT.

The CDR3 sequence: CASSTEDRSTGELFF. CDR3 nucleotides: TGTGCCAGCTCAACTGAGGACAGGTCCACCGGGGAGCTGTTTTTT. The chain has TRBV18 and TRBJ2-2; 7 bases are shared with TRBD1. V was clipped by 5 bases and J by 4 bases; unmatched bases: 7. Germline CDR1 KGHSH, CDR2 LQKENI. CDR3 length: 15 residues.

V usage is TRBV5-5 and J usage is TRBJ2-1; D gene unclear. The CDR3 totals 17 residues. Germline CDR1 and CDR2: SGHKS and YYEKEE (reference sequence). Trimming cost V 0 bases and J 2 bases, with 15 bases left between them. The CDR3 sequence is CASSLEPPSRAYNEQFF. The CDR3, as DNA: TGTGCCAGCAGCTTGGAGCCCCCAAGCCGAGCCTACAATGAGCAGTTCTTC.

This clonotype was found a few times. CDR3: CATPRQGTDTQYF. Here the CDR3 DNA reads TGTGCCACCCCCCGACAGGGCACAGATACGCAGTATTTT. The chain uses TRBV21-1 and TRBJ2-3; TRBD1, the D gene given by the table, was not confirmed from the DNA. TRBV21-1 is an annotated pseudogene. The CDR3 sequence is 13 residues long.

This clonotype was counted between two and nine times. The chain recombines TRBV30 with TRBJ1-5; unclear D gene. This CDR3 comprises 14 residues. In germline, CDR1 is GTSNPN, CDR2 SVGIG (reference sequence). Deletions cut 1 base from V and 0 bases from J, with 7 bases between. CDR3 sequence: CAWSGTDSNQPQHF. The CDR3 DNA sequence: TGTGCCTGGAGTGGGACGGATAGCAATCAGCCCCAGCATTTT. Variable domain in full (rest from reference TRBV30 and TRBJ1-5): SQTIHQWPATLVQPVGSPLSLECTVEGTSNPNLYWYRQAAGRGLQLLFYSVGIGQISSEVPQNLSASRPQDRQFILSSKKLLLSDSGFYLCAWSGTDSNQPQHFGDGTRLSIL.

In its sample, this clonotype was seen many times. The V and J genes are TRBV5-1 and TRBJ2-2; D gene uncertain. V was cut by 2 bases and J by 1 base, with 12 bases left in between. The CDR3 contains 16 residues. Germline lookup yields CDR1 SGHRS and CDR2 YFSETQ. The CDR3 is CASSFAILGNTGELFF. The CDR3 nucleotides are TGCGCCAGCAGCTTCGCCATTTTGGGGAACACCGGGGAGCTGTTTTTT.

The chain employs TRBV7-2 and TRBJ1-5, with D tentatively TRBD1 (5 bases). V was cut by 2 bases and J by 8 bases, with 16 bases left in between. CDR3 length: 15 amino acids. Germline CDR1 and CDR2: SGHTA and FQGNSA. CDR3 sequence: CASSLSYRGGEPQHF. The CDR3 DNA reads TGTGCCAGCAGCTTAAGCTATAGGGGAGGGGAGCCCCAGCATTTT.

For the CDR3, the DNA is TGTGCCAGCAGCCGGACGGCGAACCTCGGTGAGCAGTTCTTC. Translated: CASSRTANLGEQFF. The chain employs TRBV11-1 and TRBJ2-1; the D is unclear. The CDR3 is 14 residues long. CDR1 is SGHAT and CDR2 is FQDESV in the germline V gene (reference sequence). V was cut by 5 bases and J by 9 bases, with 17 bases left in between.

The CDR3 sequence: CSATRGLATDTQYF. The CDR3 nucleotides are TGCAGTGCTACCAGAGGGCTCGCCACAGATACGCAGTATTTT. The chain links TRBV20-1 to TRBJ2-3; D may be TRBD2 (5 bases). CDR3 length: 14 amino acids. V was clipped by 4 bases and J by 2 bases, with 13 bases between them. From germline, CDR1 is DFQATT and CDR2 SNEGSKA (reference sequence).

The chain is built from TRBV12-3 or TRBV12-4 and TRBJ2-7; 8 bases fit TRBD2. V was pared by 3 bases and J by 6 bases, with 10 bases of the junction left unmatched. This CDR3 has 15 amino acids. The CDR3 spells CASSFQGLGSREQYF. The CDR3 bases are TGTGCCAGCAGTTTTCAGGGACTAGGGTCGCGCGAGCAGTACTTC.

There are a few counts of this clonotype. The chain employs TRBV27 and TRBJ2-2, with 9 bases aligning to TRBD2. V lost 3 bases and J lost 1; bases outside the gene matches: 9. The CDR3 has 18 residues. The germline V gene has CDR1 MNHEY and CDR2 SMNVEV (reference sequence). CDR3 residues: CASSLWGGTSLNTGELFF. Here the CDR3 DNA reads TGTGCCAGCAGTTTGTGGGGGGGGACTAGCTTGAACACCGGGGAGCTGTTTTTT.

This clonotype was seen a handful of times. This chain uses TRBV4-2 with TRBJ2-7; TRBD1 or TRBD2 may be the D gene (5 bases each). The CDR3 is 12 residues long. Deletions cut 1 base from V and 6 bases from J, with 7 bases between. Looked up from germline, CDR1 is LGHNA and CDR2 is YNFKEQ. CDR3 DNA sequence: TGTGCCAGCAGCCAAGCGGGACGCGAGCAGTACTTC. Encoded protein: CASSQAGREQYF.

The V and J genes are TRBV27 and TRBJ2-7; D call uncertain. V shed 5 bases and J shed 7 bases, with 21 bases lying between them. The CDR3 has 15 amino acids. Germline CDR1 is MNHEY and CDR2 is SMNVEV (reference sequence). In DNA, the CDR3 is TGTGCCAGCAGTGATAGGAACTGGAGAGCTGGGGAGCAGTACTTC. Its protein is CASSDRNWRAGEQYF.